This T cell receptor beta chain derives from a study of cytomegalovirus exposure and HLA in healthy donors. It was with 60 Vbeta and 13 Jbeta primers that the PCR ran. This table comes from immunoSEQ multiplex PCR, and its TCRdb copy is limited to in-frame clones, with some not included. This sample yields over 100,000 clones, of which about 78% are seen a single time; less than 5% belongs to the top ten. Losses at the gene ends were 6 bases for V and 6 bases for J; bases not matched to a gene: 14. CDR1 and CDR2 from the germline V gene are SGHTS and YDEGEE. The CDR3 loop spans 15 amino acids. Donors showed nominal health when sampled, although they likely had unrecorded immune exposures.

The clonotype was recovered from a man aged 45-60 years in good health and CMV-seropositive. This sequence joins TRBV5-8 and TRBJ1-1, with 7 bases matching TRBD1. Sample: PBMCs. The CDR3 nucleotides read TGTGCCAGCAACTTACGACTACAGGGGCCCGCTGAAGCTTTCTTT. Translation gives CASNLRLQGPAEAFF.